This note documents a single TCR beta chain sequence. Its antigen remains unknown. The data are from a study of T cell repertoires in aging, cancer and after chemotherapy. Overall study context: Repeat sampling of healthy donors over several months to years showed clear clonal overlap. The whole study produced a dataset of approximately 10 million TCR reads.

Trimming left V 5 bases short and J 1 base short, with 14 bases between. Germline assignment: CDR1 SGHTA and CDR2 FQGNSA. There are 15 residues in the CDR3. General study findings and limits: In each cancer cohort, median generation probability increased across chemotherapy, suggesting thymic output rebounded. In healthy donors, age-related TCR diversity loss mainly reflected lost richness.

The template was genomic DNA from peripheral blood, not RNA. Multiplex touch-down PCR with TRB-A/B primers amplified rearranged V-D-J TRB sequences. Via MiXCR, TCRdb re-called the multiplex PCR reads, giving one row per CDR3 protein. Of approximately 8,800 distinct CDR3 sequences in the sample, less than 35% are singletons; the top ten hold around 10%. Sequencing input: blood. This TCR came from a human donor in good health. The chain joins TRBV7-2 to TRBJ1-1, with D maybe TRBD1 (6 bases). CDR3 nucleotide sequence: TGTGCCAGCAGCCTAAGGACAGAAGAGAACACTGAAGCTTTCTTT. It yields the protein CASSLRTEENTEAFF. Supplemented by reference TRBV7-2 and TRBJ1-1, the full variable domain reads GAGVSQSPSNKVTEKGKDVELRCDPISGHTALYWYRQSLGQGLEFLIYFQGNSAPDKSGLPSDRFSAERTGGSVSTLTIQRTQQEDSAVYLCASSLRTEENTEAFFGQGTRLTVV.